Below are 29 T cell receptor beta chains sequenced from a single sample in a study of Graves' ophthalmopathy and Graves' hyperthyroidism. The TCR beta CDR3 regions underwent amplification from RNA transcripts. An opening RT-PCR round employed HTBI primers and preceded a second-round multiplex PCR. TCRdb fed the multiplex PCR reads into MiXCR, producing one record per CDR3 protein. The sample contains over a million distinct CDR3 sequences, about 38% of which appear only once. Material for sequencing was peripheral blood or thyroid tissue (not recorded which). The receptors come from an adult man with Graves' hyperthyroidism.

Many counts were recorded for this clonotype. The chain joins TRBV10-3 to TRBJ2-7, with TRBD2 matching 12 bases. Trimming removed 6 bases from V and 5 bases from J; junction bases left unmatched: 11. Germline assignment: CDR1 ENHRY and CDR2 SYGVKD. There are 16 residues in the CDR3. CDR3 DNA: TGTGCCATCAGCGGAATGACTAGCGGGAGTCTGGACGAGCAGTACTTC. Encoded protein: CAISGMTSGSLDEQYF.

This clonotype has ten or more counts. The chain couples TRBV20-1 to TRBJ2-7; 7 bases align to TRBD1. V shed 0 bases and J 3 bases; nucleotides not matched to a gene: 5. The length of the CDR3 is 14 residues. CDR1 and CDR2 (germline): DFQATT, SNEGSKA (reference sequence). The CDR3 bases are TGCAGTGCTAGAGACCCGGACAGGTACTACGAGCAGTACTTC. Amino acid sequence: CSARDPDRYYEQYF.

This clonotype was detected many times. V usage is TRBV2 and J usage is TRBJ1-4; D not certain. Germline CDR1 reads SNHLY; CDR2 reads FYNNEI. Between the trimmed V and J ends, which lost 7 bases and 5 bases, there was a span of 11 bases. This CDR3 region has 13 residues. DNA of the CDR3: TGTGCCAGCAATTTCAGACTGAATGAAAAACTGTTTTTT. Residues: CASNFRLNEKLFF.

As regards this clonotype: Germline is not matched at one junction end, which may reflect a read error. The chain employs TRBV10-3 and TRBJ1-1; the D gene is possibly TRBD1 (5 bases). Looked up from germline, CDR1 is ENHRY and CDR2 is SYGVKD. The CDR3 contains 16 residues. For the CDR3, the DNA is TGTGCCAGCAGTTACCGAACAGGACAAATGAACACTGAAGCTTTCTTT. This translates into CASSYRTGQMNTEAFF.

This clonotype was counted a few times. The V gene is TRBV12-3 or TRBV12-4, the J gene TRBJ1-3; unclear D gene. The ends were cut back, 4 bases at V and 0 bases at J, with 10 bases in the middle. The CDR3 has 15 amino acids. This chain's CDR3 is CASSSAVVSGNTIYF. CDR3 bases: TGTGCCAGCAGTTCCGCGGTAGTCTCTGGAAACACCATATATTTT.

This clonotype was seen many times. The gene calls are TRBV7-9 and TRBJ1-1, with D hard to call. This CDR3 is built from 13 residues. The germline V gene has CDR1 SEHNR and CDR2 FQNEAQ (reference sequence). Trimming took 8 bases from V and 1 from J, leaving 11 bases between them. The CDR3 here is CASDRRENTEAFF. CDR3 nucleotide sequence: TGTGCCAGCGATCGGAGGGAGAACACTGAAGCTTTCTTT.

As regards this clonotype: A much larger clone differs by one base, so this may be a read error. The chain recombines TRBV10-1 with TRBJ2-7; 9 bases map to TRBD1. This CDR3 spans 15 amino acids. The germline CDR1 and CDR2 sequences are WNHNN and SYGVQD (reference sequence). The CDR3: CASSMTGGETYEQHF. The CDR3, as DNA: TGCGCCAGCAGTATGACAGGGGGAGAGACCTACGAGCAGCACTTC.

In its sample, this clonotype was seen a few times. The J gene is TRBJ1-2, the V gene TRBV28; TRBD1 matches 9 bases. The V and J ends lost 3 bases and 5 bases, in that order; junction bases with no gene match: 4. The CDR3 spans 14 residues. Germline V gives CDR1 MDHEN, CDR2 SYDVKM. CDR3 coding DNA: TGTGCCAGCAGTTTCGGGACAGGGCGTTATGGCTACACCTTC. Translating it yields CASSFGTGRYGYTF.

This clonotype has at least ten counts. The chain employs TRBV19 and TRBJ2-2; 7 nucleotides line up with TRBD2. Germline V lookup: CDR1 LNHDA, CDR2 SQIVND (reference sequence). The length of the CDR3 is 14 residues. Losses at the gene ends were 7 bases for V and 2 bases for J; bases not matched to a gene: 4. The CDR3 bases are TGTGCCAGTAAGACTAGCTATAACACCGGGGAGCTGTTTTTT. It codes for CASKTSYNTGELFF.

The J gene is TRBJ2-7, the V gene TRBV15; D call uncertain. Trimming stripped 3 bases from V and 3 bases from J, with 9 bases between. This CDR3 comprises 13 residues. Germline V gives CDR1 LNHNV, CDR2 YYDKDF (reference sequence). The CDR3 is CATSSQESYEQYF. The DNA for the CDR3 is TGTGCCACCAGCAGTCAGGAAAGCTACGAGCAGTACTTC.

In this sample, this clonotype turned up many times. CDR3 loop: CSVDGAPGRETQYF. The CDR3 DNA reads TGCAGCGTTGACGGAGCCCCAGGGCGGGAGACCCAGTACTTC. The chain is built from TRBV29-1 and TRBJ2-5, with D perhaps matching TRBD1 (5 bases). Germline CDR1 reads SQVTM; CDR2 reads ANQGSEA. V was cut by 3 bases and J by 5 bases, with 16 bases left in between. CDR3 length: 14 residues.

V usage is TRBV6-2 or TRBV6-3 and J usage is TRBJ1-4, with D hard to call. Germline V gene sequence: CDR1 MNHEY, CDR2 SVGEGT. Trimming removed 5 bases from V and 7 bases from J, with 14 bases in between. This CDR3 has 14 amino acids. The CDR3 sequence: CASSDNSGGEKLFF. The CDR3, as DNA: TGTGCCAGCAGTGACAACAGTGGAGGTGAAAAACTGTTTTTT.

This clonotype was counted at least ten times. Likely a read error: the CDR3 ends without its conserved phenylalanine or tryptophan. This chain links TRBV7-2 with TRBJ2-5; weak D call: TRBD2 (6 bases). The CDR3 is 14 amino acids. Germline V lookup: CDR1 SGHTA, CDR2 FQGNSA. The V gene lost 6 bases and the J gene lost 4 bases, with 15 bases spanning the gap. The CDR3: CASRPNRLVETQYS. The CDR3 region has the DNA TGTGCCAGCAGGCCCAACCGACTAGTAGAGACCCAGTACTCC.

This clonotype was recorded at least ten times. This chain connects TRBV20-1 to TRBJ2-7, with a possible D match to TRBD2 (6 bases). Trimming took 4 bases from V and 3 from J, leaving 16 bases between them. CDR3 length: 14 amino acids. CDR1 is DFQATT, CDR2 SNEGSKA, per germline (reference sequence). The CDR3: CSANPRDSGYEQYF. The CDR3 DNA follows: TGCAGTGCTAACCCCCGGGACTCCGGCTACGAGCAGTACTTC.

A note on this clonotype: A read error may be the cause here, since a much bigger clone is one base away. V gene TRBV5-4 combines with J gene TRBJ2-5; 9 positions agree with TRBD1. Looked up from germline, CDR1 is SGHNT and CDR2 is YYREEE (reference sequence). The CDR3 runs 16 residues. CDR3 DNA sequence: TGTGCCAGCAACTTGGCCTGGGACAGGGCGCGTGAGACCCAGTACTTC. Translation: CASNLAWDRARETQYF.

In its sample, this clonotype was seen many times. V is TRBV25-1 and J is TRBJ2-7; no clear D gene. V was trimmed by 6 bases and J by 3 bases, leaving 15 bases between them. Looked up from germline, CDR1 is MGHDK and CDR2 is SYGVNS. CDR3 length equals 14 residues. This CDR3 reads CASSRIGSGYEQYF. DNA for the CDR3: TGTGCCAGCAGCCGGATAGGTTCCGGCTACGAGCAGTACTTC.

This clonotype showed up many times. J is TRBJ1-5 and V is TRBV2; no firm D call. V dropped 4 bases and J dropped 4 bases, with 11 bases sitting between them. This CDR3 is built from 14 residues. Germline-derived CDR1 and CDR2 are SNHLY and FYNNEI. The CDR3 region is CASSAGLGNQPQHF. DNA for the CDR3: TGTGCCAGCAGTGCGGGGTTGGGAAATCAGCCCCAGCATTTT.

This clonotype came up a few times. The chain couples TRBV14 to TRBJ1-2; D perhaps matches TRBD1 (6 bases). V lost 4 bases to trimming and J lost 2 bases, with 14 bases between them. This CDR3 has 15 residues. Germline V gene lookup returns CDR1 SGHDN and CDR2 FVKESK. The CDR3 reads CASSLEGGENYGYTF. Here the CDR3 DNA reads TGTGCCAGCAGCCTAGAGGGGGGAGAAAACTATGGCTACACCTTC.

This rearrangement joins TRBV29-1 to TRBJ2-2, with 7 bases fitting TRBD2. V shed 8 bases, J shed 7 bases, and the junction held 16 bases outside the gene matches. The CDR3 length is 15 residues. Germline V CDR1 and CDR2: SQVTM, ANQGSEA. Here the CDR3 DNA reads TGCAGCTTAAAGGAGACTAGCTTTTTTGGCGGGGAGCTGTTTTTT. Protein sequence: CSLKETSFFGGELFF.

This clonotype was detected many times. The J gene is TRBJ2-7, the V gene TRBV7-2; 7 bases line up with TRBD2. The V gene's germline CDR1 is SGHTA and CDR2 FQGNSA. J was trimmed by 3 bases and V by 4 bases; bases with no gene match: 6. This CDR3 region has 14 residues. CDR3 DNA sequence: TGTGCCAGCAGCTCGACTAGCAAAAGCTACGAGCAGTACTTC. Translation gives CASSSTSKSYEQYF.

There are many counts of this clonotype. J is TRBJ1-5 and V is TRBV24-1; TRBD1 matches 9 bases. V was pared by 4 bases and J by 7 bases, with 7 bases of the junction left unmatched. Germline values: CDR1 KGHDR, CDR2 SFDVKD. The CDR3 has 15 residues. The CDR3 coding sequence is TGTGCCACCAGTGACCGGACAGGGGTGGGGCAGCCCCAGCATTTT. It translates to CATSDRTGVGQPQHF.

This rearrangement joins TRBV5-4 to TRBJ1-5, with a weak D call TRBD1 (5 bases). Germline V gene sequence: CDR1 SGHNT, CDR2 YYREEE (reference sequence). The CDR3 sequence is 17 residues long. V gave up 0 bases and J gave up 7 bases, with 20 bases separating them. CDR3: CASSLDRGVLWRQPQHF. Here the CDR3 DNA reads TGTGCCAGCAGCTTGGATCGGGGGGTCCTTTGGCGCCAGCCCCAGCATTTT. The entire variable domain, with the rest obtained from reference TRBV5-4 and TRBJ1-5, is as follows: ETGVTQSPTHLIKTRGQQVTLRCSSQSGHNTVSWYQQALGQGPQFIFQYYREEENGRGNFPPRFSGLQFPNYSSELNVNALELDDSALYLCASSLDRGVLWRQPQHFGDGTRLSIL.

This clonotype was seen more than once but under ten times. The CDR3 protein is CASRTDSRGSYEQYF. The DNA of the CDR3 is TGTGCCAGCAGAACGGACTCCAGGGGATCCTACGAGCAGTACTTC. The chain uses TRBV6-2 or TRBV6-3 and TRBJ2-7, with a tentative D call TRBD1 (6 bases). Germline V gives CDR1 MNHEY, CDR2 SVGEGT. The CDR3 covers 15 residues. The V and J ends lost 6 bases and 1 base respectively, with 16 bases between them.

The chain is built from TRBV19 and TRBJ1-1, with D hard to call. CDR1 LNHDA and CDR2 SQIVND come from the germline V gene (reference sequence). The CDR3 totals 14 residues. Trimming removed 1 base at V and 1 base at J, with 7 bases between. As DNA, the CDR3 is TGTGCCAGTAGTATAGGGAGGCAGAACACTGAAGCTTTCTTT. Translated, it gives CASSIGRQNTEAFF.

This clonotype was counted ten times or more. The V gene is TRBV11-2, the J gene TRBJ1-2, with 9 bases aligning to TRBD1. Trimming cost V 3 bases and J 7 bases; bases outside gene matches: 6. Germline CDR1 reads SGHAT; CDR2 reads FQNNGV. The CDR3 loop spans 14 amino acids. The CDR3 loop is CASSFPTGGGGYTF. For the CDR3, the DNA is TGTGCCAGCAGCTTTCCGACAGGGGGTGGTGGCTACACCTTC.

V and J are TRBV6-5 and TRBJ1-2, with D possibly matching TRBD1 (6 bases). Deletions cut 11 bases from V and 1 base from J, with 14 bases between. Germline loops: CDR1 MNHEY, CDR2 SVGAGI. The CDR3 spans 13 residues. The CDR3 coding sequence is TGTGCCGCCTCTAGGGGGAATAACTATGGCTACACCTTC. This gives the protein CAASRGNNYGYTF.

This clonotype was observed many times. The rearrangement joins TRBV20-1 to TRBJ2-7, with D maybe TRBD1 (6 bases). V gave up 3 bases and J gave up 1 base, with 19 bases separating them. CDR1 and CDR2 from the germline V gene are DFQATT and SNEGSKA (reference sequence). There are 16 residues in the CDR3. CDR3 sequence: CSASVAGERSSYEQYF. The CDR3 region has the DNA TGCAGTGCTAGTGTGGCAGGGGAACGAAGTTCCTACGAGCAGTACTTC.

Turning to this clonotype: This could be a read error, since a much larger clone is one nucleotide away. This chain connects TRBV5-1 to TRBJ1-6; D possibly corresponds to TRBD1 (6 bases). The length of the CDR3 is 15 residues. Between the trimmed V and J ends, which lost 0 bases and 8 bases, there was a span of 12 bases. From germline, CDR1 is SGHRS and CDR2 YFSETQ. The CDR3 loop is CASSLGRGAYSPLHF. For the CDR3, the DNA is TGCGCCAGCAGCTTGGGACGGGGGGCATATTCACCCCTCCACTTT.

Concerning this clonotype: A clone one base away is much larger, so this may be a read error. CDR3 in amino acids: CASSLVEGRETQYF. The CDR3 bases are TGTGCCAGCAGCTTAGTTGAGGGGCGGGAGACCCAGTACTTC. The rearrangement joins TRBV7-7 to TRBJ2-5; D may correspond to TRBD1 or TRBD2 (5 bases each). V lost 1 base and J lost 5, with 11 bases in between. Germline CDR1 and CDR2: SSHAT and FNYEAQ (reference sequence). This CDR3 region has 14 residues.